This T cell receptor beta chain appears in the sequencing data of a study of blood T cell repertoires in COVID-19. The protocol was immunoSEQ multiplex PCR, while the TCRdb copy is restricted to in-frame clones and leaves out a portion. The table shows 200,000 to 250,000 clones, with 75% to 90% occurring only once. Source material: peripheral blood. The sequence came from a man aged 25-40 years with COVID-19, enrolled during active disease.

The CDR3 reads CASSQYRDRPYEQYF. The CDR3, as DNA: TGTGCCAGCAGCCAGTACCGGGACAGACCCTACGAGCAGTACTTC. V is TRBV4-2 and J is TRBJ2-7; 7 bases line up with TRBD1. Germline V gene sequence: CDR1 LGHNA, CDR2 YNFKEQ. The J segment lost 2 bases and the V segment lost 3 bases, leaving 7 bases of the junction unmatched. The length of the CDR3 is 15 residues.